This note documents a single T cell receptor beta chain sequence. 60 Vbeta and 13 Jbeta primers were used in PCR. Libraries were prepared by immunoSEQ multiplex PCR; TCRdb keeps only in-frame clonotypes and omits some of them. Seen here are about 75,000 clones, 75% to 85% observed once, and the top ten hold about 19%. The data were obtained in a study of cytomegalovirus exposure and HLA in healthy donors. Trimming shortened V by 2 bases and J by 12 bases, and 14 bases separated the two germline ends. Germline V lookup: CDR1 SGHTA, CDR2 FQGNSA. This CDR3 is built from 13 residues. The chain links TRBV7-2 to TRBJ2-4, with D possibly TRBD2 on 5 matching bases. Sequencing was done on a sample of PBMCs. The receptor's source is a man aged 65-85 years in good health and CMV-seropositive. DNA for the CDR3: TGTGCCAGCAGCTTATCGGAGTCGGGGAATCAGTACTTC. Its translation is CASSLSESGNQYF.